Below, 7 T cell receptor beta chains from the same sample are listed, as sequenced in a study of CD8 T cells in ankylosing spondylitis. TCRdb itself ran the 5' RACE reads through MiXCR, one entry per CDR3 protein. The table lists 200,000 to 300,000 distinct CDR3 sequences, approximately 12% of them singletons. The specimen sequenced was blood, either unsorted or a sorted T cell fraction (not recorded which). The receptors were sampled from a male donor with ankylosing spondylitis or in good health (not recorded which).

This clonotype appeared many times. The J gene is TRBJ1-5, the V gene TRBV20-1, with TRBD1 identical over 8 bases. Losses at the gene ends were 5 bases for V and 1 base for J; bases not matched to a gene: 10. The CDR3 loop spans 16 amino acids. From germline, CDR1 is DFQATT and CDR2 SNEGSKA (reference sequence). The CDR3 here is CSAPSGQGLSNQPQHF. CDR3 DNA sequence: TGCAGTGCTCCGAGTGGACAGGGTCTAAGCAATCAGCCCCAGCATTTT.

This chain uses TRBV10-2 with TRBJ2-1, with a tentative D call TRBD2 (6 bases). The CDR3 contains 16 residues. The germline V and J ends were trimmed by 7 bases and 2 bases, with 18 bases remaining between them. Per the germline V gene, CDR1 is WSHSY and CDR2 is SAAADI. The CDR3 coding sequence is TGCGCCAGCACCCAAAAGGGGACTTCTCCCTACAATGAGCAGTTCTTC. Translated: CASTQKGTSPYNEQFF.

The chain links TRBV7-2 to TRBJ2-3; either TRBD1 or TRBD2 may supply D (5 bases each). Per germline, CDR1 SGHTA and CDR2 FQGNSA. This CDR3 has 14 amino acids. The V end lost 2 bases, the J end lost 6 bases, and 12 bases lay between the germline ends. This CDR3 reads CASSLTREYDTQYF. In nucleotides, the CDR3 is TGTGCCAGCAGCTTAACCAGGGAGTACGATACGCAGTATTTT. Full variable domain (rest looked up from reference TRBV7-2 and TRBJ2-3): GAGVSQSPSNKVTEKGKDVELRCDPISGHTALYWYRQSLGQGLEFLIYFQGNSAPDKSGLPSDRFSAERTGGSVSTLTIQRTQQEDSAVYLCASSLTREYDTQYFGPGTRLTVL.

This clonotype was seen a handful of times. V usage is TRBV12-3 or TRBV12-4 and J usage is TRBJ2-7; 8 nucleotides agree with TRBD2. J gave up 2 bases and V 4 bases, and 7 bases lay outside the gene matches. This CDR3 is built from 15 residues. The CDR3 loop reads CASSSQRGRPYEQYF. The CDR3 DNA follows: TGTGCCAGCAGTTCCCAGCGGGGGAGACCCTACGAGCAGTACTTC.

This clonotype was counted many times. The V gene is TRBV5-1, the J gene TRBJ2-7, with 9 bases lining up with TRBD2. The CDR3 runs to 16 residues. Germline CDR1 reads SGHRS; CDR2 reads YFSETQ. The V gene end was trimmed by 0 bases and the J gene end by 2 bases; junction bases not matched to a gene: 6. CDR3: CASSLGSSGETYEQYF. CDR3 DNA sequence: TGCGCCAGCAGCTTGGGATCTAGCGGGGAGACCTACGAGCAGTACTTC.

This clonotype occurred a few times. The chain carries TRBV6-5 and TRBJ1-1, with D hard to call. The ends were cut back, 4 bases at V and 1 base at J, with 13 bases in the middle. There are 15 residues in the CDR3. Germline CDR1 and CDR2: MNHEY and SVGAGI. CDR3 nucleotides: TGTGCCAGCAGTTTCAATGGGGTCAGGAACACTGAAGCTTTCTTT. As protein: CASSFNGVRNTEAFF.

This clonotype was counted at least ten times. The V gene is TRBV12-3 or TRBV12-4, the J gene TRBJ2-5; TRBD2 matches at 9 bases. CDR3 length: 17 amino acids. V dropped 6 bases and J dropped 4; count of bases not matched to a gene: 15. The CDR3 DNA sequence: TGTGCCAGCAGCCCCCCTCGGGGCGGGGGGGCTGGAGAGACCCAGTACTTC. It encodes CASSPPRGGGAGETQYF.